A selection of T cell receptor beta chains follows, all from one sample in a study of cytomegalovirus exposure and HLA in healthy donors. Profiling relied on immunoSEQ multiplex PCR, and the TCRdb table lists in-frame clones only, not all of them. The data show under 110,000 clones, about 75% seen once. What was sequenced was PBMCs. The receptors derive from a man in his forties in good health and CMV-seronegative. Each CDR3 is given with its conserved first and last residue. Fields, in order: CDR3 DNA, CDR3 protein, clone size, J gene, V gene, CDR3 length, D gene. D genes are given only for firm matches. Clone size is given for some rows only: seen once, a few or many times, or a class if the clone is expanded.

CDR3nt: TGTGCCATCAGTGAGGCAGGGGTGAAAGCCCTATGTAAAAACATTCAGTACTTC; CDR3aa: CAISEAGVKALCKNIQYF; abundance: few; j_gene: TRBJ2-4; v_gene: TRBV10-3; len: 18; d_gene: .
CDR3nt: TGCGCCAGCAGTCAAGACAGGGGGTACTATGGCTACACCTTC; CDR3aa: CASSQDRGYYGYTF; abundance: few; j_gene: TRBJ1-2; v_gene: TRBV23-1; len: 14; d_gene: TRBD1
CDR3nt: TGTGCCAGCAGTTACCTGGACTCAGCTTTCTTT; CDR3aa: CASSYLDSAFF; abundance: .; j_gene: TRBJ1-1; v_gene: TRBV6-5; len: 11; d_gene: .
CDR3nt: TGTGCCAGTCATAACCAGGCGGGAATAAGCAATCAGCCCCAGCATTTT; CDR3aa: CASHNQAGISNQPQHF; abundance: once; j_gene: TRBJ1-5; v_gene: TRBV19; len: 16; d_gene: .
CDR3nt: TGCGCCAGCAGCGCCGGGAACAACAATGAGCAGTTCTTC; CDR3aa: CASSAGNNNEQFF; abundance: few; j_gene: TRBJ2-1; v_gene: TRBV5-1; len: 13; d_gene: .
CDR3nt: TGCGCCAGCAGCCCCCGCCGGACTAGCGGGGGCCAAGAGACCCAGTACTTC; CDR3aa: CASSPRRTSGGQETQYF; abundance: .; j_gene: TRBJ2-5; v_gene: TRBV5-1; len: 17; d_gene: TRBD2
CDR3nt: TGTGCCAGCAGCATACTGGACAGGTACGACACTGAAGCTTTCTTT; CDR3aa: CASSILDRYDTEAFF; abundance: few; j_gene: TRBJ1-1; v_gene: TRBV6-1; len: 15; d_gene: TRBD1
CDR3nt: TGCGCCAGCAAAGTACAGAATCGAAATAACTACGAGCAGTACTTC; CDR3aa: CASKVQNRNNYEQYF; abundance: .; j_gene: TRBJ2-7; v_gene: TRBV5-1; len: 15; d_gene: .
CDR3nt: TGTGCCAGCAGCGTCGGGACAGGGGATGGCTACACCTTC; CDR3aa: CASSVGTGDGYTF; abundance: .; j_gene: TRBJ1-2; v_gene: TRBV9; len: 13; d_gene: TRBD1
CDR3nt: TGTGCCAGCAGCTTGTACACAAATTCACCCCTCCACTTT; CDR3aa: CASSLYTNSPLHF; abundance: .; j_gene: TRBJ1-6; v_gene: TRBV5-6; len: 13; d_gene: .
CDR3nt: TGTGCCAGCAGTTACTCAGGAGGGGTAGGTCAGCCCCAGCATTTT; CDR3aa: CASSYSGGVGQPQHF; abundance: few; j_gene: TRBJ1-5; v_gene: TRBV6-6; len: 15; d_gene: .